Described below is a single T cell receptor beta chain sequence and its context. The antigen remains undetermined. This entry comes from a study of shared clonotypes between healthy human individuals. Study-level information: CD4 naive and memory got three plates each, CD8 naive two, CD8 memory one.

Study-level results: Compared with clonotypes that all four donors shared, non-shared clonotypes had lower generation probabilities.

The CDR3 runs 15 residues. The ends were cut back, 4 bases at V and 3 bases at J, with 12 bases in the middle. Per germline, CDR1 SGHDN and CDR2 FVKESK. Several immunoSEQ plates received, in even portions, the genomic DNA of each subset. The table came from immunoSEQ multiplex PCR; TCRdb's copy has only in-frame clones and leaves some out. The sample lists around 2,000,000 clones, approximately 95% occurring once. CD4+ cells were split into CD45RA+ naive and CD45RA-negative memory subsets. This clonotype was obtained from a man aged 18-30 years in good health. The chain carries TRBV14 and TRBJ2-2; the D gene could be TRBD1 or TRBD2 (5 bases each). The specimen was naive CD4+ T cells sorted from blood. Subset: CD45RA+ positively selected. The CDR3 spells CASSRDPYHTGELFF. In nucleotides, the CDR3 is TGTGCCAGCAGCCGGGACCCATACCACACCGGGGAGCTGTTTTTT.